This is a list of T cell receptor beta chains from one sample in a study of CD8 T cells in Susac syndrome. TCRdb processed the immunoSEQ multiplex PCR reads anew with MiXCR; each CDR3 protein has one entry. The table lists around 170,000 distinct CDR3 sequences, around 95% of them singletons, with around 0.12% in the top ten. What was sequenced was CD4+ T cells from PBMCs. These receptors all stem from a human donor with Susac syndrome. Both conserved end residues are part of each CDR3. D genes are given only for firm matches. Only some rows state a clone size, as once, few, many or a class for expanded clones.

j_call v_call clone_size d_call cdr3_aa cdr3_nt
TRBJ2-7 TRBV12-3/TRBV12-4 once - CASSFQTSYEQYF TGTGCCAGCAGTTTCCAGACCTCCTACGAGCAGTACTTC
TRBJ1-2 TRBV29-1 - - CSAGGTSGRGYTF TGCAGCGCCGGGGGAACTTCGGGTAGAGGCTACACCTTC
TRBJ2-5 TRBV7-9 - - CASSVSEYQETQYF TGTGCCAGCAGCGTATCAGAGTACCAAGAGACCCAGTACTTC
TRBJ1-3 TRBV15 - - CATSREHGNSGNTIYF TGTGCCACCAGCAGAGAACACGGGAACTCTGGAAACACCATATATTTT
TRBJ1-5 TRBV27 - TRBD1 CASSPRTGRNQPQHF TGTGCCAGCAGTCCACGGACAGGCCGCAATCAGCCCCAGCATTTT
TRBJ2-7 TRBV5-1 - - CASSSTLAGEQYF TGCGCCAGCAGCTCGACTTTGGCGGGGGAGCAGTACTTC
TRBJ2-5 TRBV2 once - CASRVGQYQETQYF TGTGCCAGCAGGGTTGGACAGTACCAAGAGACCCAGTACTTC
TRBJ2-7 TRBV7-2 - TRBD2 CASSFRTSGLEQYF TGTGCCAGCAGCTTTCGTACTAGCGGGCTCGAGCAGTACTTC
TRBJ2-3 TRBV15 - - CATSSGRASTDTQYF TGTGCCACCAGCAGTGGCAGGGCTAGCACAGATACGCAGTATTTT
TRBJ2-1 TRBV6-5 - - CASSRDGSGEQFF TGTGCCAGCAGTAGGGACGGCTCGGGGGAGCAGTTCTTC
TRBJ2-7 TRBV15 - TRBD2 CATSTTSGSYEQYF TGTGCCACCAGCACCACTAGCGGGAGTTACGAGCAGTACTTC
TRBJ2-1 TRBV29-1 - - CSVERGSYNEQFF TGCAGCGTTGAGCGGGGCTCCTACAATGAGCAGTTCTTC
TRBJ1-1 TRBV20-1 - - CSASVQRGLGTEAFF TGCAGTGCTAGTGTTCAGAGGGGCTTGGGGACTGAAGCTTTCTTT
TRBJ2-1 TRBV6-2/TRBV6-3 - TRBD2 CATSGLAGVRSYNEQFF TGTGCCACTTCGGGACTAGCGGGAGTACGCTCCTACAATGAGCAGTTCTTC
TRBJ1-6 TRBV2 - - CASSETGMAPLHF TGTGCCAGCAGTGAGACAGGAATGGCACCCCTCCACTTT
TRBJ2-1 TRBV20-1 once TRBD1 CSAPGQVMNEQFF TGCAGTGCCCCGGGACAGGTAATGAATGAGCAGTTCTTC
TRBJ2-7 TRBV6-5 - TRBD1 CASSYSTGATYEQYF TGTGCCAGCAGTTACTCGACAGGGGCGACCTACGAGCAGTACTTC
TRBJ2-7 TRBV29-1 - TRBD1 CSVLTGQEWGNEQYF TGCAGCGTTCTCACGGGACAGGAGTGGGGAAACGAGCAGTACTTC
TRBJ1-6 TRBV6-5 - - CASREASPNSPLHF TGTGCCAGCAGGGAGGCGTCTCCAAATTCACCCCTCCACTTT
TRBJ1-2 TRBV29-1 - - CSVEDLQAARHKAGYTF TGCAGCGTTGAAGATCTTCAGGCAGCCCGTCACAAGGCTGGCTACACCTTC
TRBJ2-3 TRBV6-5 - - CASSYSPWQVLDTQYF TGTGCCAGCAGTTACTCTCCCTGGCAAGTTCTTGATACGCAGTATTTT
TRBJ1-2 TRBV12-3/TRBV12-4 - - CASSLGDFYTF TGTGCCAGCAGTTTAGGGGACTTTTACACCTTC
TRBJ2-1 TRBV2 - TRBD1 CASSVRTGSHNEQFF TGTGCCAGCAGTGTTCGGACAGGGTCCCACAATGAGCAGTTCTTC
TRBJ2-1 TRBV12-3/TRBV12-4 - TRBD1 CASSLSWDRAYNEQFF TGTGCCAGCAGTCTAAGCTGGGACAGGGCCTACAATGAGCAGTTCTTC
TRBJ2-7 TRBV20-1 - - CSAMRDAYEQYF TGCAGTGCTATGCGGGATGCCTACGAGCAGTACTTC
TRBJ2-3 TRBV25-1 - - CASSGLTADTQYF TGTGCCAGCAGTGGCCTGACAGCAGATACGCAGTATTTT
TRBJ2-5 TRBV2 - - CASNGLPPGAQYF TGTGCCAGTAACGGACTGCCCCCCGGGGCCCAGTACTTC
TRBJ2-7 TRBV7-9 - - CASSLDQNGAHEQYF TGTGCCAGCAGCTTAGATCAAAATGGGGCCCACGAGCAGTACTTC
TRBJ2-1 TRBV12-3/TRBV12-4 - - CASSFGLPNEQFF TGTGCCAGCAGTTTTGGACTGCCCAATGAGCAGTTCTTC
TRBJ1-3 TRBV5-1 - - CASSLEDRPSGNTIYF TGCGCCAGCAGCTTGGAGGACCGTCCCTCTGGAAACACCATATATTTT
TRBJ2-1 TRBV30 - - CAWSVQDITYNEQFF TGTGCCTGGAGTGTACAGGACATAACCTACAATGAGCAGTTCTTC
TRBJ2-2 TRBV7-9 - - CASSPRQKTGELFF TGTGCCAGCAGCCCCAGACAGAAAACCGGGGAGCTGTTTTTT
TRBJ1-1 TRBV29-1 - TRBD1 CSVWGGGRLNTEAFF TGCAGCGTTTGGGGAGGGGGCCGCCTGAACACTGAAGCTTTCTTT
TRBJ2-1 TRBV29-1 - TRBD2 CSFDGAGAYNEQFF TGCAGCTTCGATGGGGCGGGGGCCTACAATGAGCAGTTCTTC
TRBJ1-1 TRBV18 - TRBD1 CASSIAGQLNTEAFF TGTGCCAGCTCAATCGCGGGACAGCTGAACACTGAAGCTTTCTTT
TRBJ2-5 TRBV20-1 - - CSAPPRYSRETQYF TGCAGTGCTCCCCCTAGGTACTCACGAGAGACCCAGTACTTC
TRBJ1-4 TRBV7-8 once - CASRPGHRATNEKLFF TGTGCCAGCAGACCCGGACACCGTGCAACTAATGAAAAACTGTTTTTT
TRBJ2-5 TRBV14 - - CASSQDQLLETQYF TGTGCCAGCAGCCAAGATCAGCTTCTAGAGACCCAGTACTTC
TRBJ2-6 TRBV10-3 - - CAISRTGPGYGANVLTF TGTGCCATCAGCCGAACAGGGCCGGGGTACGGGGCCAACGTCCTGACTTTC
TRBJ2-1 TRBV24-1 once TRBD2 CATSESPPGLAGNEQFF TGTGCCACCAGTGAATCCCCACCGGGACTAGCGGGGAATGAGCAGTTCTTC
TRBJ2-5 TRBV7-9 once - CASSMGETQYF TGTGCCAGCAGCATGGGCGAGACCCAGTACTTC
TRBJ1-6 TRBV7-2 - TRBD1 CASSPSDRVNSPLHF TGTGCCAGCAGCCCCTCCGACAGGGTTAATTCACCCCTCCACTTT
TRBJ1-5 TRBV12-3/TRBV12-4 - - CASRPGWDQPQHF TGTGCCAGCAGACCCGGTTGGGATCAGCCCCAGCATTTT
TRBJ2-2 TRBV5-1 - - CASSLGIRTGELFF TGCGCCAGCAGCTTGGGGATTCGGACCGGGGAGCTGTTTTTT
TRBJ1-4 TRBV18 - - CASSPLGTSTNEKLFF TGTGCCAGCTCACCTCTCGGGACATCAACTAATGAAAAACTGTTTTTT
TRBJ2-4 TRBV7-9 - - CASSLAGGDIQYF TGTGCCAGCAGCTTAGCGGGCGGGGACATTCAGTACTTC
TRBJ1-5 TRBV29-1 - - CSVEESPNQPQHF TGCAGCGTTGAAGAATCCCCAAATCAGCCCCAGCATTTT
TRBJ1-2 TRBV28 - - CATLRDKNQGYTF TGTGCCACCCTAAGGGATAAAAACCAGGGCTACACCTTC
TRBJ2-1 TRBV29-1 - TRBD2 CSAEPLRGASYNEQFF TGCAGCGCCGAGCCTTTGCGGGGGGCCTCCTACAATGAGCAGTTCTTC
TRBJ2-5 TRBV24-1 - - CATSEGTVQETQYF TGTGCCACCAGTGAAGGGACGGTCCAAGAGACCCAGTACTTC
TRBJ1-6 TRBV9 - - CASSDGGSYNSPLHF TGTGCCAGCAGCGACGGGGGCTCCTATAATTCACCCCTCCACTTT